The 3 T cell receptor beta chains below were found in one sample sequenced in a study of blood T cell repertoires in COVID-19. Clones were sequenced by immunoSEQ multiplex PCR, and TCRdb holds only the in-frame ones, with some missing. The sample lists roughly 50,000 clones, over 85% occurring once. Input material: peripheral blood. These receptors all come from a man older than 75 with acute or convalescent COVID-19.

The chain employs TRBV5-1 and TRBJ2-7; TRBD1 might be the D (6 bases). Germline lookup yields CDR1 SGHRS and CDR2 YFSETQ. The CDR3 loop spans 12 amino acids. Between the trimmed V and J ends, which lost 7 bases and 2 bases, there was a span of 10 bases. This CDR3 reads CASSTGPYEQYF. The CDR3 nucleotides are TGCGCCAGCTCGACAGGCCCCTACGAGCAGTACTTC.

The chain has TRBV6-1 and TRBJ2-1, with D perhaps matching TRBD1 (5 bases). The ends were cut back, 2 bases at V and 7 bases at J, with 15 bases in the middle. Germline V gene lookup returns CDR1 MNHNS and CDR2 SASEGT. The CDR3 covers 15 residues. The CDR3 sequence is CASSERQGGWNEQFF. In DNA form, the CDR3 reads TGTGCCAGCAGTGAAAGGCAGGGTGGGTGGAATGAGCAGTTCTTC.

This rearrangement joins TRBV5-6 to TRBJ1-5; TRBD1 aligns across 7 bases. CDR3 length equals 16 residues. With 4 bases clipped from V and 0 bases from J, the junction kept 7 bases outside the gene matches. CDR1 is SGHDT, CDR2 YYEEEE, per germline. The CDR3 spells CASSRRRTGSNQPQHF. The CDR3 DNA reads TGTGCCAGCAGCCGAAGACGGACAGGTAGCAATCAGCCCCAGCATTTT.